Listed here are 28 T cell receptor beta chains from one sample, sequenced in a study of identical twins. Each CDR3 protein is one row after TCRdb ran MiXCR on the 5' RACE reads. The sample holds roughly 690,000 distinct CDR3 sequences, approximately 21% seen once. This same sample was also taken into another study, of T cells expressing NK-cell markers.

Sequencing used PBMCs. The receptors here all came from a woman between 18 and 29 years old in good health.

This clonotype was detected a few times. The rearrangement uses TRBV12-3 or TRBV12-4 and TRBJ1-2; 7 bases match TRBD1. J gave up 8 bases and V 5 bases, and 8 bases lay outside the gene matches. This CDR3 comprises 13 residues. This CDR3 is CASSQRQGQGYTF. The CDR3 DNA follows: TGTGCCAGCAGTCAAAGACAGGGACAAGGCTACACCTTC.

The chain has TRBV6-1 and TRBJ2-3, with unresolved D. Germline CDR1 is MNHNS and CDR2 is SASEGT. The CDR3 is 13 residues long. V shed 6 bases and J shed 6 bases, with 13 bases lying between them. The chain's CDR3 is CASSPRRRDTQYF. The DNA for the CDR3 is TGTGCCAGCAGCCCGAGACGGCGGGATACGCAGTATTTT.

The rearrangement uses TRBV21-1 and TRBJ2-7; the table's D gene call, TRBD1, was not cross checked with the DNA. TRBV21-1 is noted as a pseudogene. The CDR3 contains 17 residues. CDR3 sequence (DNA): TGTGCCAGCAGCAAAGGGCCCCCGGGACAGGGGGCCTACGAGCAGTACTTC. It translates to CASSKGPPGQGAYEQYF.

This clonotype was seen a handful of times. V is TRBV12-3 or TRBV12-4 and J is TRBJ2-7; 7 positions agree with TRBD1. The CDR3 totals 13 residues. V was clipped by 6 bases and J by 5 bases; unmatched bases: 7. The CDR3 DNA is TGTGCCAGCAGCCAGGGACAGCACCACGAGCAGTACTTC. Translated: CASSQGQHHEQYF.

This clonotype turned up a few times. V usage is TRBV5-1 and J usage is TRBJ2-1, with TRBD2 matching over 9 bases. J gave up 8 bases and V 2 bases, and 8 bases lay outside the gene matches. Looked up from germline, CDR1 is SGHRS and CDR2 is YFSETQ. CDR3 length: 15 residues. CDR3 region: CASSFRLAAEDEQFF. The CDR3 coding sequence is TGCGCCAGCAGCTTCCGACTAGCGGCCGAGGATGAGCAGTTCTTC.

V usage is TRBV7-8 and J usage is TRBJ2-1; 7 positions match TRBD2. In germline, CDR1 is SGHVS, CDR2 FQNEAQ. With V trimmed by 0 bases and J by 9 bases, 8 bases remained unmatched. This CDR3 has 15 amino acids. CDR3 nucleotide sequence: TGTGCCAGCAGCTTAGCGGGGGGGAGTCCAGGTGAGCAGTTCTTC. Amino acids: CASSLAGGSPGEQFF.

The chain links TRBV9 to TRBJ2-3, with D unresolved. The CDR3 length is 13 residues. CDR1 and CDR2 (germline): SGDLS, YYNGEE. The germline V and J ends were trimmed by 0 bases and 5 bases, with 7 bases remaining between them. CDR3 sequence reads: CASSVVAVDTQYF. CDR3 bases: TGTGCCAGCAGCGTAGTGGCTGTAGATACGCAGTATTTT.

This clonotype was detected a few times. The J gene is TRBJ2-1, the V gene TRBV2; no clear D. This CDR3 is 12 amino acids long. Per the germline V gene, CDR1 is SNHLY and CDR2 is FYNNEI. Between the trimmed V and J ends, which lost 9 bases and 10 bases, there was a span of 16 bases. The CDR3 loop is CASGLGLREQFF. CDR3 nucleotides: TGTGCCAGTGGGCTGGGCCTCCGGGAGCAGTTCTTC.

This clonotype was seen only a few times. The chain recombines TRBV6-1 with TRBJ2-2; TRBD1 agrees at 8 bases. Germline trimming cut 8 bases from V and 6 bases from J; bases unmatched to any gene: 14. Germline V gives CDR1 MNHNS, CDR2 SASEGT. The CDR3 covers 16 residues. The CDR3 region is CASGPPRTGRSGELFF. For the CDR3, the DNA is TGTGCCAGCGGCCCGCCGCGGACAGGGAGGTCCGGGGAGCTGTTTTTT.

This clonotype showed up just a few times. This rearrangement joins TRBV6-1 to TRBJ2-7, with D possibly TRBD2 on 6 matching bases. Germline V gives CDR1 MNHNS, CDR2 SASEGT. The CDR3 runs to 13 residues. V lost 9 bases and J lost 6, with 18 bases in between. This CDR3 is CASSSGGVFEQYF. CDR3 nucleotide sequence: TGTGCCAGTTCTTCTGGAGGGGTCTTCGAGCAGTACTTC.

The chain uses TRBV29-1 and TRBJ2-1, with 11 positions matching TRBD2. Germline CDR1 is SQVTM and CDR2 is ANQGSEA. Unmatched junction bases numbered 3, after V lost 4 bases and J lost 7 bases. This CDR3 comprises 13 residues. CDR3 in DNA: TGCAGCGTTGCGGCTAGCGGGAGGAATGAGCAGTTCTTC. It specifies CSVAASGRNEQFF.

This clonotype has only a few counts. V and J are TRBV7-2 and TRBJ2-1; no clear D. V was trimmed by 5 bases and J by 8 bases, leaving 13 bases between them. There are 13 residues in the CDR3. Germline V gene lookup returns CDR1 SGHTA and CDR2 FQGNSA. The CDR3 here is CASSPDTLDEQFF. CDR3 nucleotides: TGTGCCAGCAGCCCCGATACACTCGATGAGCAGTTCTTC. Variable domain in full (rest from reference TRBV7-2 and TRBJ2-1): GAGVSQSPSNKVTEKGKDVELRCDPISGHTALYWYRQSLGQGLEFLIYFQGNSAPDKSGLPSDRFSAERTGGSVSTLTIQRTQQEDSAVYLCASSPDTLDEQFFGPGTRLTVL.

This clonotype showed up just a few times. This sequence joins TRBV7-9 and TRBJ2-7; D gene unclear. The germline CDR1 and CDR2 sequences are SEHNR and FQNEAQ (reference sequence). V was trimmed by 5 bases and J by 2 bases, leaving 10 bases between them. This CDR3 is 13 amino acids long. CDR3 protein: CASSGTRTYEQYF. The CDR3, as DNA: TGTGCCAGCAGCGGAACGAGGACCTACGAGCAGTACTTC.

The chain links TRBV6-6 to TRBJ1-1, with no clear D. Trimming removed 7 bases from V and 8 bases from J, with 17 bases in between. CDR1 is MNHNY and CDR2 is SVGAGI in the germline V gene (reference sequence). The CDR3 spans 13 residues. The CDR3 reads CASKIKRELEAFF. The CDR3 nucleotides are TGTGCCAGCAAAATAAAGAGGGAGTTGGAAGCTTTCTTT.

The table lists this clonotype with a few counts. The DNA of the CDR3 is TGTGCCAGCAGCACGAGTTTGGGTTGGCGCCTGAGATTTGAGCAGTACTTC. Translating gives CASSTSLGWRLRFEQYF. The rearrangement links TRBV7-2 to TRBJ2-7, with D uncertain. In germline, CDR1 is SGHTA, CDR2 FQGNSA. The germline V and J ends were trimmed by 5 bases and 7 bases, with 27 bases remaining between them. CDR3 length: 17 amino acids.

Written as DNA, the CDR3 is TGTGCCAGCACTTTTCTAGCGCGCGATGAGCAGTTCTTC. Its translation: CASTFLARDEQFF. The rearrangement joins TRBV12-3 or TRBV12-4 to TRBJ2-1; possibly TRBD2 for D (6 bases). CDR3 length: 13 amino acids. Trimming pared 7 bases from V and 8 bases from J, leaving 15 bases between.

This clonotype was detected ten times or more. The chain is built from TRBV29-1 and TRBJ2-1; D gene unclear. Germline CDR1 is SQVTM and CDR2 is ANQGSEA. The CDR3 is 13 residues long. Trimming removed 1 base from V and 10 bases from J, with 14 bases in between. The chain's CDR3 is CSVEGPKFGEQFF. CDR3 nucleotides: TGCAGCGTTGAAGGACCGAAGTTCGGCGAGCAGTTCTTC.

This clonotype showed up many times. This chain uses TRBV10-3 with TRBJ1-1; D perhaps matches TRBD1 (5 bases). Germline lookup yields CDR1 ENHRY and CDR2 SYGVKD. This CDR3 contains 14 residues. V lost 0 bases, J lost 3 bases, and 8 bases lay in between. CDR3 sequence reads: CAISESETDTEAFF. The CDR3 region has the DNA TGTGCCATCAGTGAGTCGGAGACAGACACTGAAGCTTTCTTT.

This clonotype was observed a few times. J is TRBJ2-3 and V is TRBV5-1; perhaps TRBD2 as D (6 bases). The CDR3 runs 14 residues. V lost 5 bases, J lost 0 bases, and 10 bases lay in between. Germline V gene sequence: CDR1 SGHRS, CDR2 YFSETQ. DNA of the CDR3: TGCGCCAGCAGGAGCGGGTTTAGCACAGATACGCAGTATTTT. Its protein is CASRSGFSTDTQYF.

This clonotype was observed a few times. This chain connects TRBV20-1 to TRBJ2-7, with TRBD2 matching over 11 bases. With 3 bases clipped from V and 12 bases from J, the junction kept 4 bases outside the gene matches. In germline, CDR1 is DFQATT, CDR2 SNEGSKA (reference sequence). The CDR3 runs to 11 residues. The CDR3 bases are TGCAGTGCTAGGGAGACTAGCGGGGCGTACTTC. Translation: CSARETSGAYF.

This chain connects TRBV6-5 to TRBJ2-5; D is unclear. The CDR3 has 12 amino acids. The germline V gene has CDR1 MNHEY and CDR2 SVGAGI. V was cut by 0 bases and J by 7 bases, with 6 bases left in between. Here the CDR3 DNA reads TGTGCCAGCAGTTACTCGAAGGGGACCCAGTACTTC. Residues: CASSYSKGTQYF.

The chain has TRBV5-1 and TRBJ2-7; 8 bases align to TRBD1. Germline CDR1 reads SGHRS; CDR2 reads YFSETQ. This CDR3 has 14 amino acids. The V segment lost 0 bases and the J segment 6 bases; nucleotides outside the gene matches: 5. Here the CDR3 reads CASSLVAGGAEQYF. In DNA form, the CDR3 reads TGCGCCAGCAGCTTGGTCGCAGGGGGCGCCGAGCAGTACTTC. The variable domain in full, completed from reference TRBV5-1 and TRBJ2-7, reads KAGVTQTPRYLIKTRGQQVTLSCSPISGHRSVSWYQQTPGQGLQFLFEYFSETQRNKGNFPGRFSGRQFSNSRSEMNVSTLELGDSALYLCASSLVAGGAEQYFGPGTRLTVT.

This clonotype appeared a few times. This chain links TRBV11-2 with TRBJ2-5, with 8 bases lining up with TRBD2. Germline-derived CDR1 and CDR2 are SGHAT and FQNNGV. The V gene end was trimmed by 6 bases and the J gene end by 5 bases; junction bases not matched to a gene: 2. The CDR3 is made up of 12 amino acids. CDR3 in DNA: TGTGCCAGCAGAACTAGCGGCGAGACCCAGTACTTC. Amino acids: CASRTSGETQYF.

The sample holds a few counts of this clonotype. Written as DNA, the CDR3 is TGTGCCAGCAGCACAGACAGGGCCGGCCAAAACATTCAGTACTTC. It codes for CASSTDRAGQNIQYF. V gene TRBV7-2 combines with J gene TRBJ2-4; 7 bases map to TRBD1. V lost 5 bases, J lost 5 bases, and 9 bases stayed unmatched. The CDR3 is 15 amino acids. Germline loops: CDR1 SGHTA, CDR2 FQGNSA.

This clonotype turned up a few times. This chain links TRBV12-3 or TRBV12-4 with TRBJ2-6, with D perhaps TRBD2 (6 bases). The CDR3 sequence is 17 residues long. Trimming removed 5 bases at V and 1 base at J, with 15 bases between. This CDR3 is CASSRLQRGSGANVLTF. CDR3 nucleotide sequence: TGTGCCAGCAGTCGGCTCCAACGGGGGTCTGGGGCCAACGTCCTGACTTTC.

This clonotype appeared a few times. V gene TRBV7-9 combines with J gene TRBJ1-2; D may be TRBD1 (6 bases). Trimming removed 1 base at V and 3 bases at J, with 12 bases between. In germline, CDR1 is SEHNR, CDR2 FQNEAQ (reference sequence). The CDR3 is 15 amino acids. The CDR3 DNA reads TGTGCCAGCAGCTTAGGGGAGGACAGATACTATGGCTACACCTTC. It encodes CASSLGEDRYYGYTF.

This sequence joins TRBV5-1 and TRBJ2-3; perhaps TRBD1 as D (6 bases). V lost 5 bases and J 1 base, leaving 14 bases between the germline ends. The CDR3 spans 15 residues. The germline gives CDR1 SGHRS, CDR2 YFSETQ. The CDR3 nucleotides read TGCGCCAGCAGAGAAAGTGGGGGCCGCACAGATACGCAGTATTTT. This encodes CASRESGGRTDTQYF.

This clonotype came up many times. This chain uses TRBV4-3 with TRBJ1-2; 9 nucleotides agree with TRBD1. The CDR3 extends over 15 amino acids. Trimming took 4 bases from V and 4 from J; bases not matched to a gene: 7. Germline CDR1 is LGHNA and CDR2 is YSLEER. The CDR3 loop reads CASSLEQGAVYGYTF. CDR3 DNA sequence: TGCGCCAGCAGCCTTGAACAGGGGGCGGTCTATGGCTACACCTTC.